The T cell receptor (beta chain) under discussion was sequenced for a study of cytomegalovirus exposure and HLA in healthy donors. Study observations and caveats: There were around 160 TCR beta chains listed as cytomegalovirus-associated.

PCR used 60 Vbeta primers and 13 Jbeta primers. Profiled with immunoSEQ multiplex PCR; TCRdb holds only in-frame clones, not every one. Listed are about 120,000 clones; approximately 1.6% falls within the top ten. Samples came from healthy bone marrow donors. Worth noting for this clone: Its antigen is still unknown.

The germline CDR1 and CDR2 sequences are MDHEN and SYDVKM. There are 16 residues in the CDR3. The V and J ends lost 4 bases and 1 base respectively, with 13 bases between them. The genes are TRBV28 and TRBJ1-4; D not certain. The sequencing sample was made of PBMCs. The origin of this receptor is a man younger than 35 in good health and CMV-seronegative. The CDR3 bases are TGTGCCAGCAGTTCTCCTGGCGGAGGAACTAATGAAAAACTGTTTTTT. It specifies CASSSPGGGTNEKLFF.